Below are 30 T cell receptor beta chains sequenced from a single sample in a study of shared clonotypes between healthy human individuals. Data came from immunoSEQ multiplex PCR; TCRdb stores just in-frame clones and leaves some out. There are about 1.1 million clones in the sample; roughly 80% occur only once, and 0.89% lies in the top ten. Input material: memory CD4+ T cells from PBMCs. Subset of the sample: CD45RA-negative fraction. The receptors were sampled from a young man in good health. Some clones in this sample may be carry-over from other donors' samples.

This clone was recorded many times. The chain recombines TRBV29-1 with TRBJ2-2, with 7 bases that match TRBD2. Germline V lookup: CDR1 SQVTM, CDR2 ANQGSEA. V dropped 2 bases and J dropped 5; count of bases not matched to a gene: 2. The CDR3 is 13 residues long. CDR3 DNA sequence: TGCAGCGTTGAACGGGGGGATACCGGGGAGCTGTTTTTT. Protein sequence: CSVERGDTGELFF.

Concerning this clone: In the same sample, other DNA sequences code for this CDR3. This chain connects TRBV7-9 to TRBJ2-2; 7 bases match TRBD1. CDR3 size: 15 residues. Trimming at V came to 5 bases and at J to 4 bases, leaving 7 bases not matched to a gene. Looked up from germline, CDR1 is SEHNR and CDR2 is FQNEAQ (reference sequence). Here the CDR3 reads CASSLRQGATGELFF. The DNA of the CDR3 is TGTGCCAGCAGCCTTAGACAGGGTGCCACCGGGGAGCTGTTTTTT.

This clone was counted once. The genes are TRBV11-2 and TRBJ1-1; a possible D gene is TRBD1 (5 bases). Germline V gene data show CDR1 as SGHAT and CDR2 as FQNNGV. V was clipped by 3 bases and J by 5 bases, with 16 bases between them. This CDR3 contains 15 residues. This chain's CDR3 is CASSFAGFIRTEAFF. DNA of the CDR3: TGTGCCAGCAGCTTCGCAGGGTTTATCAGGACTGAAGCTTTCTTT.

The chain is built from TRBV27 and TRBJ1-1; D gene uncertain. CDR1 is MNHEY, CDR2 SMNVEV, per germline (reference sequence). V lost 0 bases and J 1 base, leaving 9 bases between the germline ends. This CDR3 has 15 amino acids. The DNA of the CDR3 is TGTGCCAGCAGTTTATCTCCTGAAGCGAACACTGAAGCTTTCTTT. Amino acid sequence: CASSLSPEANTEAFF.

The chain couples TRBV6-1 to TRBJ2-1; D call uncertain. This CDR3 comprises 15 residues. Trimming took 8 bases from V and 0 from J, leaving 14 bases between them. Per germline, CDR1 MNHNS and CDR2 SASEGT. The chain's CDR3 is CASGYTKSSYNEQFF. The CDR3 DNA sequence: TGTGCCAGCGGCTATACTAAGAGCTCCTACAATGAGCAGTTCTTC.

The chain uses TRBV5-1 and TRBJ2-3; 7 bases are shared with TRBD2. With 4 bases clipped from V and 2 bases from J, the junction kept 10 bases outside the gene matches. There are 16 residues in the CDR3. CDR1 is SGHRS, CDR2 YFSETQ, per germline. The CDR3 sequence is CASSAAPAGTTDTQYF. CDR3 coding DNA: TGCGCCAGCAGCGCGGCTCCAGCGGGAACCACAGATACGCAGTATTTT. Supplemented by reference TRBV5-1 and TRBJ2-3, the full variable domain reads KAGVTQTPRYLIKTRGQQVTLSCSPISGHRSVSWYQQTPGQGLQFLFEYFSETQRNKGNFPGRFSGRQFSNSRSEMNVSTLELGDSALYLCASSAAPAGTTDTQYFGPGTRLTVL.

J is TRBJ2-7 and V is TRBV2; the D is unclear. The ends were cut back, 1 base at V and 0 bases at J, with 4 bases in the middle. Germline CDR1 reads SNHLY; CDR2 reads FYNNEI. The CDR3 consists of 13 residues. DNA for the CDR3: TGTGCCAGCAGTGAAGGGCCCTCCTACGAGCAGTACTTC. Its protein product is CASSEGPSYEQYF.

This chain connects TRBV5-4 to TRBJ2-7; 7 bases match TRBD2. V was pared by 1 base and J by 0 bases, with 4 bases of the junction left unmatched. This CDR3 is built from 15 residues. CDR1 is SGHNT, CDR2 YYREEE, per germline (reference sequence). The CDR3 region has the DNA TGTGCCAGCAGCTTGTACGGGAGGCCCTCCTACGAGCAGTACTTC. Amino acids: CASSLYGRPSYEQYF.

The CDR3 region has the DNA TGTGCCTGGCGCCCCGGCGAGAACACTGAAGCTTTCTTT. Amino acids: CAWRPGENTEAFF. The J gene is TRBJ1-1, the V gene TRBV30, with D hard to call. CDR3 length: 13 amino acids. Germline V gives CDR1 GTSNPN, CDR2 SVGIG (reference sequence). Trimming removed 5 bases at V and 1 base at J, with 11 bases between.

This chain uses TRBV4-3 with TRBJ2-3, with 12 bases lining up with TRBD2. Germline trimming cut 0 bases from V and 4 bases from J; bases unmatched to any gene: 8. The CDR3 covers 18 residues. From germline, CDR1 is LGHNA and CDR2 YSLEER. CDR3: CASSQDRKTSGSPDTQYF. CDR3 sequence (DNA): TGCGCCAGCAGCCAAGACCGGAAGACTAGCGGGAGCCCAGATACGCAGTATTTT.

The CDR3 nucleotides are TGTGCCAGCAGTTTGTCGCGTTACGAGCAGTACTTC. As protein: CASSLSRYEQYF. The chain combines TRBV28 with TRBJ2-5; D remains unclear. The assigned J gene may be wrong: the sequence end matches TRBJ2-7 better. CDR1 and CDR2 (germline): MDHEN, SYDVKM. This CDR3 has 12 amino acids.

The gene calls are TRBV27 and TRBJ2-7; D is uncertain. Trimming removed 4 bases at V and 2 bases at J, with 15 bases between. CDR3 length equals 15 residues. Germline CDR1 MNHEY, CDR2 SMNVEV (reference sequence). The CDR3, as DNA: TGTGCCAGCAGTTCCCGACTGGGCGGCCCCTACGAGCAGTACTTC. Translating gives CASSSRLGGPYEQYF.

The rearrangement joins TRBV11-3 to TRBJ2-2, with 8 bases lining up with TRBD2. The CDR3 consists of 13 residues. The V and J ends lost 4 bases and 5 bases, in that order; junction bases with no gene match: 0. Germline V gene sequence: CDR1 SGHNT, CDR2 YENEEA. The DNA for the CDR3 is TGTGCCAGCAGCTCGGGAGGGACCGGGGAGCTGTTTTTT. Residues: CASSSGGTGELFF.

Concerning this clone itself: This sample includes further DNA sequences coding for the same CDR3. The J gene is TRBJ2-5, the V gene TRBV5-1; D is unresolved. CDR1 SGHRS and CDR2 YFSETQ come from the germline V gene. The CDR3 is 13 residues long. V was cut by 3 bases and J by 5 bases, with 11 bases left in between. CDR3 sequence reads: CASSYPTGETQYF. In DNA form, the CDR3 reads TGCGCCAGCAGCTACCCCACCGGGGAGACCCAGTACTTC.

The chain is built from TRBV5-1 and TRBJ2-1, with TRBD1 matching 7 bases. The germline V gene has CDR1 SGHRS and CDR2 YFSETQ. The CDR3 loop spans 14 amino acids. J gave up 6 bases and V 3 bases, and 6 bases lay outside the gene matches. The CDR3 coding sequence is TGCGCCAGCAGCTCGGGACAGCGGATCAATGAGCAGTTCTTC. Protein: CASSSGQRINEQFF.

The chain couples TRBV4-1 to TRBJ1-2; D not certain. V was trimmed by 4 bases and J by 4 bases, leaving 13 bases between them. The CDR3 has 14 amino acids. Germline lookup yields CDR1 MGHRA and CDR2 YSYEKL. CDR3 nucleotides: TGCGCCAGCAGCCGGGGAGAGGGCGGCTATGGCTACACCTTC. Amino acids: CASSRGEGGYGYTF.

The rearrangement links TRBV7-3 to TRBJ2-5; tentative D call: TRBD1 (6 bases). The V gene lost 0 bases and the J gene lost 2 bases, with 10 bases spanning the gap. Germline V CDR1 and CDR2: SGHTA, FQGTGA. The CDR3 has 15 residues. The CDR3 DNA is TGTGCCAGCAGCTTAACGGGACATTTGCAAGAGACCCAGTACTTC. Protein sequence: CASSLTGHLQETQYF.

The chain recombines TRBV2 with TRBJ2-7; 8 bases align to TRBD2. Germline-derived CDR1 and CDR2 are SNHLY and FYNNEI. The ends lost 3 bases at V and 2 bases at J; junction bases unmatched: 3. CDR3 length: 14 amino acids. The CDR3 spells CASSDIAGPYEQYF. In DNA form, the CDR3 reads TGTGCCAGCAGTGACATAGCGGGACCCTACGAGCAGTACTTC.

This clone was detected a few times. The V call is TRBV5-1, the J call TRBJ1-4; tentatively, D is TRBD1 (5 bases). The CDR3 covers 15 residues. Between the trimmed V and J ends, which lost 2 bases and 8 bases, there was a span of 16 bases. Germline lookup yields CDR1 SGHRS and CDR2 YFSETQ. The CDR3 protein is CASSFWGSPNEKLFF. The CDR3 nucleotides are TGCGCCAGCAGCTTCTGGGGGTCCCCAAACGAAAAACTGTTTTTT.

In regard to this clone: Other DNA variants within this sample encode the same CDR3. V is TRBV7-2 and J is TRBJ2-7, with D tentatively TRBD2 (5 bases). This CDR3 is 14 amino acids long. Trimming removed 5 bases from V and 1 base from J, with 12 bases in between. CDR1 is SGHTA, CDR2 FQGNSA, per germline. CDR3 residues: CASSPSRGSYEQYF. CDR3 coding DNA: TGTGCCAGCAGCCCCTCCCGCGGGTCCTACGAGCAGTACTTC.

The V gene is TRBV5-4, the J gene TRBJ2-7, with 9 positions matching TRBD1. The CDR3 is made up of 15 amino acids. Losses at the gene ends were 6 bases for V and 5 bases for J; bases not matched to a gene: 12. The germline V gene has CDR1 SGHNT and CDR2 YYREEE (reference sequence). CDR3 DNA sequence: TGTGCCAGCACCTCCGCAGGACAGGGGATCCACGAGCAGTACTTC. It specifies CASTSAGQGIHEQYF.

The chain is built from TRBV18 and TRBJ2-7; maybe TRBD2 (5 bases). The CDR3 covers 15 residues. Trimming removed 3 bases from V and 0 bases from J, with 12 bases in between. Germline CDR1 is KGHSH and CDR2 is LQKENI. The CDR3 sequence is CASSPSQRSSYEQYF. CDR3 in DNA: TGTGCCAGCTCACCGTCCCAGCGGAGCTCCTACGAGCAGTACTTC.

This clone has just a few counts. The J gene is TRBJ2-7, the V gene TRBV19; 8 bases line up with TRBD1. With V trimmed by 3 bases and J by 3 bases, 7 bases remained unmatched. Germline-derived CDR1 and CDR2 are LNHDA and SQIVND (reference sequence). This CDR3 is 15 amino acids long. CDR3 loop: CASSIFGQGYYEQYF. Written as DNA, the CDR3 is TGTGCCAGTAGTATCTTCGGACAGGGATACTACGAGCAGTACTTC.

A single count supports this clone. CDR3 region: CASSFGLASDTQYF. In nucleotides, the CDR3 is TGTGCCAGCAGCTTCGGGCTAGCATCGGATACGCAGTATTTT. The chain employs TRBV5-6 and TRBJ2-3, with D possibly TRBD2 on 5 matching bases. Germline values: CDR1 SGHDT, CDR2 YYEEEE. Trimming took 2 bases from V and 6 from J, leaving 13 bases between them. The CDR3 is 14 residues long.

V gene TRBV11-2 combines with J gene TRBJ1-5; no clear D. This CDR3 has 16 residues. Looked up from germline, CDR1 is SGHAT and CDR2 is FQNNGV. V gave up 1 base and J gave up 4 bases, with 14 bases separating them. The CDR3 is CASSLAGSRGNQPQHF. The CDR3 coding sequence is TGTGCCAGCAGCTTAGCCGGTAGCCGTGGAAATCAGCCCCAGCATTTT. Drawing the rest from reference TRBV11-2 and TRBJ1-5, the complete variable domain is EAGVAQSPRYKIIEKRQSVAFWCNPISGHATLYWYQQILGQGPKLLIQFQNNGVVDDSQLPKDRFSAERLKGVDSTLKIQPAKLEDSAVYLCASSLAGSRGNQPQHFGDGTRLSIL.

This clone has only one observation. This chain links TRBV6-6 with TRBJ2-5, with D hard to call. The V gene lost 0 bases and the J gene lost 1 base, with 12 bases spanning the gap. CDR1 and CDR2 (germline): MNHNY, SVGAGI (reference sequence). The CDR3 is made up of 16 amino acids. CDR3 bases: TGTGCCAGCAGTTACTCCGCGGTCGGAGCCCAAGAGACCCAGTACTTC. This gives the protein CASSYSAVGAQETQYF.

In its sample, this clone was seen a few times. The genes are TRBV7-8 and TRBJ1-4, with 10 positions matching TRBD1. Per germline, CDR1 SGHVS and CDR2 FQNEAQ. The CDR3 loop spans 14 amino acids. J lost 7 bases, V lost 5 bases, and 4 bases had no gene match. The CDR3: CASSEGTGVEKLFF. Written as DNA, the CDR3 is TGTGCCAGCAGCGAGGGGACAGGGGTTGAAAAACTGTTTTTT.

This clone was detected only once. This chain's CDR3 is CASRAETGEVYEQYF. Here the CDR3 DNA reads TGTGCCAGCCGTGCCGAGACAGGGGAAGTCTACGAGCAGTACTTC. V usage is TRBV2 and J usage is TRBJ2-7, with 8 positions matching TRBD1. The J segment lost 3 bases and the V segment lost 8 bases, leaving 12 bases of the junction unmatched. CDR1 and CDR2 from the germline V gene are SNHLY and FYNNEI. There are 15 residues in the CDR3. The entire variable domain, with the rest obtained from reference TRBV2 and TRBJ2-7, is as follows: EPEVTQTPSHQVTQMGQEVILRCVPISNHLYFYWYRQILGQKVEFLVSFYNNEISEKSEIFDDQFSVERPDGSNFTLKIRSTKLEDSAMYFCASRAETGEVYEQYFGPGTRLTVT.

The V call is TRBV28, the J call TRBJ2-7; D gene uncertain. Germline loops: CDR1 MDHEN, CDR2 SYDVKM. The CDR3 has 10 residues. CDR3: CASAAYEQYF. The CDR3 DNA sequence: TGTGCGTCTGCAGCCTACGAGCAGTACTTC.

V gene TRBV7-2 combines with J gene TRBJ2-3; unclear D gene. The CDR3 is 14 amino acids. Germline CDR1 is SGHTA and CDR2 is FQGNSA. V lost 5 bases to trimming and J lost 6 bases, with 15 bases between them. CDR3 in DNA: TGTGCCAGCAGCCCCTTTCACGCGGCGGATACGCAGTATTTT. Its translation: CASSPFHAADTQYF.